A selection of T cell receptor beta chains follows, all from one sample in a study of naive and memory T cell subsets. TCRdb fed the UMI-ligation and nested PCR reads into MiXCR, producing one record per CDR3 protein. This table has over 90,000 distinct CDR3 sequences, about 11% appearing once. The material sequenced was naive CD4+ T cells from blood. The source is a human donor in good health. Each CDR3 is given with its conserved first and last residue. D genes are given only for firm matches. A row's size may be missing; if present it is once, few, many or a size class.

d_call	v_call	j_call	clone_size	cdr3_aa	cdr3_nt
.	TRBV12-3/TRBV12-4	TRBJ1-6	many	CASSLLGENSPLHF	TGTGCCAGCAGTTTATTAGGAGAGAATTCACCCCTCCACTTT
.	TRBV20-1	TRBJ1-2	.	CSARQTGFYGYTF	TGCAGTGCTAGACAGACAGGTTTCTATGGCTACACCTTC
TRBD2	TRBV7-3	TRBJ2-3	few	CASSLMGLDLTDTQYF	TGTGCCAGCAGCTTAATGGGACTAGATTTAACAGATACGCAGTATTTT
.	TRBV29-1	TRBJ2-7	few	CSVVAALSYEQYF	TGCAGCGTTGTGGCGGCCCTCTCCTACGAGCAGTACTTC
.	TRBV18	TRBJ2-5	few	CASSKEHTETQYF	TGTGCCAGCTCTAAAGAACATACGGAGACCCAGTACTTC
.	TRBV5-1	TRBJ2-3	many	CASSHSTDTQYF	TGCGCCAGCAGCCATAGCACAGATACGCAGTATTTT
.	TRBV6-6	TRBJ1-4	.	CASSYSPATNEKLFF	TGTGCCAGCAGTTACTCGCCTGCAACTAATGAAAAACTGTTTTTT
.	TRBV10-2	TRBJ1-2	.	CASSGTDHGYTF	TGCGCCAGCAGCGGGACGGATCATGGCTACACCTTC
TRBD1	TRBV15	TRBJ1-2	many	CATSTTGVYGYTF	TGTGCCACCAGTACCACAGGGGTCTATGGCTACACCTTC
TRBD1	TRBV6-5	TRBJ1-1	many	CASRGKTGASTLNTEAFF	TGTGCCAGCAGAGGGAAAACAGGGGCCTCCACCCTTAACACTGAAGCTTTCTTT